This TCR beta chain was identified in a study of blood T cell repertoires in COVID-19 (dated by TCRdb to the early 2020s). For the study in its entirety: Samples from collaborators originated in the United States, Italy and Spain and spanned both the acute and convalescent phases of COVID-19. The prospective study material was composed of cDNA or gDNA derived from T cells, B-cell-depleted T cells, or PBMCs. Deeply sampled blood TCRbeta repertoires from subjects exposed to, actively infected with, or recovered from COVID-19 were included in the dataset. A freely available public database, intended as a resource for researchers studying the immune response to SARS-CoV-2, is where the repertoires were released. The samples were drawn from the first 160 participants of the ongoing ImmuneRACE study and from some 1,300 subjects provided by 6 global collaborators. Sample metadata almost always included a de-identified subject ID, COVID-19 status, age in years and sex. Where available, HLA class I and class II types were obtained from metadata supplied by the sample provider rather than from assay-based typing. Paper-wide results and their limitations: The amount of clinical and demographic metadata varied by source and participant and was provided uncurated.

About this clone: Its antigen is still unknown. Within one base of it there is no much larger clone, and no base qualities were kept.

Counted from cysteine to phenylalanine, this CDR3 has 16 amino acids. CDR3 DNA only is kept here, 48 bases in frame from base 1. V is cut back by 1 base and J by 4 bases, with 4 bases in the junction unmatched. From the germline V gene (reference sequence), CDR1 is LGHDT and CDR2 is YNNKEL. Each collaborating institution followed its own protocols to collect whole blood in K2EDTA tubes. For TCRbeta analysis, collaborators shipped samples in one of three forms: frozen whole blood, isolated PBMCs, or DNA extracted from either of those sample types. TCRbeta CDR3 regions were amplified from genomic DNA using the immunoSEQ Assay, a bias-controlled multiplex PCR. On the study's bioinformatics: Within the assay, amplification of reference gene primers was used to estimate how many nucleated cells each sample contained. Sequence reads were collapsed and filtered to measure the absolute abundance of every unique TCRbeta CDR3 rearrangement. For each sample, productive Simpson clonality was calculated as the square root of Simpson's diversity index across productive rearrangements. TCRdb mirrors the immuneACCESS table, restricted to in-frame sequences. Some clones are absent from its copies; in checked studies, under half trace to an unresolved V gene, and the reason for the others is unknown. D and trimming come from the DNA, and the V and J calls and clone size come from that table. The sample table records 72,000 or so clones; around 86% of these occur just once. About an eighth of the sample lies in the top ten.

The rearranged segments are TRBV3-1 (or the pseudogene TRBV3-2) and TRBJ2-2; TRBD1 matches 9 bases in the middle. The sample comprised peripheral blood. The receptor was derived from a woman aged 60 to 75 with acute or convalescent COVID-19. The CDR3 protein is CASSQVDRGSTGELFF. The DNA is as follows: TGTGCCAGCAGCCAAGTGGACAGGGGTAGCACCGGGGAGCTGTTTTTT.